A selection of T cell receptor beta chains follows, all from one sample in a study of cytomegalovirus exposure and HLA in healthy donors. Clones were sequenced by immunoSEQ multiplex PCR, and TCRdb holds only the in-frame ones, with some missing. In the table there are 130,000 or so clones, around four fifths of which are singletons. Input material: PBMCs. Receptors originate from a man aged 40-49 years in good health and CMV-seronegative. Both conserved end residues are part of each CDR3. D genes are given only for firm matches. Clone size is not always given. Where it is, it says once, few, many or a class for expanded clones.

>TRBJ2-7|TRBV6-6|-|TRBD1
TGTGCCAGCAGGGACAGGGAAAGCTACGAGCAGTACTTC
CASRDRESYEQYF
>TRBJ2-1|TRBV7-2|-|-
TGTGCCAGCAGCTTCTATGGTGAGCAGTTCTTC
CASSFYGEQFF
>TRBJ1-2|TRBV19|-|TRBD1
TGTGCCAGTAGTACCCAGGGGGCGCGTGGCTACACCTTC
CASSTQGARGYTF
>TRBJ2-2|TRBV19|-|-
TGTGCCAGTAGACGGTTTGTGGGGGGCACCGGGGAGCTGTTTTTT
CASRRFVGGTGELFF
>TRBJ2-1|TRBV9|-|-
TGTGCCAGCAGCGTAAATTCAGGGAACAATGAGCAGTTCTTC
CASSVNSGNNEQFF
>TRBJ2-1|TRBV7-3|-|-
TGTGCCAGCAGCTCAATCCCTAGCGTCTACAATGAGCAGTTCTTC
CASSSIPSVYNEQFF
>TRBJ1-6|TRBV30|-|-
TGTGCCTGGAGTGTCGGGCAGGGTGGTTCACCCCTCCACTTT
CAWSVGQGGSPLHF
>TRBJ1-5|TRBV5-4|-|-
TGTGCCAGCAGCTTGCCAGGGGAAGGGCAGCCCCAGCATTTT
CASSLPGEGQPQHF
>TRBJ1-1|TRBV29-1|-|-
TGCAGCGTTGAGACAGCCAGCACTGAAGCTTTCTTT
CSVETASTEAFF
>TRBJ1-1|TRBV5-6|-|TRBD1
TGTGCCAGCAGCTTAGGGGGCGTAGGGAACACTGAAGCTTTCTTT
CASSLGGVGNTEAFF
>TRBJ2-7|TRBV5-1|-|TRBD2
TGCGCCAGCACGATCGACGGGACTAGCGCCTCCTACGAGCAGTACTTC
CASTIDGTSASYEQYF
>TRBJ1-5|TRBV7-2|-|-
TGTGCCAGCAGCTTCCGGGATCAGCCCCAGCATTTT
CASSFRDQPQHF
>TRBJ1-6|TRBV7-2|-|TRBD1
TGTGCCAGCAGCCCAGGACAGGGGAGCTCACCCCTCCACTTT
CASSPGQGSSPLHF
>TRBJ1-5|TRBV6-5|few|TRBD1
TGTGCCAGCAGCCAAACAGGGGTGAGCAATCAGCCCCAGCATTTT
CASSQTGVSNQPQHF
>TRBJ2-3|TRBV2|few|TRBD2
TGTGCCAGCAGTGATGGTTTAGCGGGGGGGACGGATACGCAGTATTTT
CASSDGLAGGTDTQYF
>TRBJ2-5|TRBV7-8|-|TRBD2
TGTGCCAGCAGCTTAGTCGGGGGGACGGAGACCCAGTACTTC
CASSLVGGTETQYF
>TRBJ2-2|TRBV6-1|-|TRBD2
TGTGCCAGCAGTGCGGTGGGGGGGGACACCGGGGAGCTGTTTTTT
CASSAVGGDTGELFF
>TRBJ2-7|TRBV30|-|-
TGTGCCTGGAGTGACAGGGTAATCGAGCAGTACTTC
CAWSDRVIEQYF
>TRBJ1-1|TRBV7-2|once|TRBD1
TGTGCCAGCAGCTCCCGGACAGGCCCCGCGGGGACTGAAGCTTTCTTT
CASSSRTGPAGTEAFF
>TRBJ2-7|TRBV7-3|-|-
TGTGCCAGCAGCTTAAACGGCAGGTACGAGCAGTACTTC
CASSLNGRYEQYF
>TRBJ2-7|TRBV19|-|-
TGTGCCAGTAGTATAGTCGGGAGCTCCTACGAGCAGTACTTC
CASSIVGSSYEQYF
>TRBJ2-5|TRBV5-4|-|TRBD2
TGTGCCAGCAGCAACAGCGGGGCTAGCGGGGGGGGTTGGGAGACCCAGTACTTC
CASSNSGASGGGWETQYF
>TRBJ2-5|TRBV4-3|-|TRBD1
TGCGCCAGCAGCCAAACAGGGGGCTCAGAGACCCAGTACTTC
CASSQTGGSETQYF
>TRBJ2-1|TRBV5-1|-|TRBD2
TGCGCCAGCAGCTACCTGAGGGTAGCGGGGGGGCAGAATGAGCAGTTCTTC
CASSYLRVAGGQNEQFF
>TRBJ1-1|TRBV18|-|TRBD1
TGTGCCAGCTCTCGACAGGGGGGGAACACTGAAGCTTTCTTT
CASSRQGGNTEAFF
>TRBJ1-1|TRBV19|-|-
TGTGCCAGTAGTGAAGCCCTTAGGAACACTGAAGCTTTCTTT
CASSEALRNTEAFF
>TRBJ2-1|TRBV6-1|-|TRBD1
TGTGCCAGCAGTGAGAGGGGGCGGACCCCCTCCGATGAGCAGTTCTTC
CASSERGRTPSDEQFF
>TRBJ1-3|TRBV9|-|TRBD1
TGTGCCAGCAGCCAGGGACAGACCTCTGGAAACACCATATATTTT
CASSQGQTSGNTIYF
>TRBJ2-1|TRBV7-9|-|-
TGTGCCAGTCTTCCGAGCTCCTACAATGAGCAGTTCTTC
CASLPSSYNEQFF
>TRBJ2-5|TRBV20-1|-|-
TGCAGTGCCACGAAGGGGGAGACCCAGTACTTC
CSATKGETQYF
>TRBJ2-6|TRBV5-4|once|-
TGTGCCAGCAGCTTGTTGTACTCTGGGGCCAACGTCCTGACTTTC
CASSLLYSGANVLTF
>TRBJ2-2|TRBV6-5|-|-
TGTGCCAGCAGTTACGGTTCCCGAGGCACCGGGGAGCTGTTTTTT
CASSYGSRGTGELFF
>TRBJ2-5|TRBV7-2|-|TRBD2
TGTGCCAGCAGCACGGGACTAGCGGGAGGGCTTCGATGGGAAACCCAGTACTTC
CASSTGLAGGLRWETQYF
>TRBJ1-2|TRBV7-2|-|-
TGTGCCAGCAACCCGGGAGGGCCTCAATTCTATGGCTACACCTTC
CASNPGGPQFYGYTF
>TRBJ2-1|TRBV28|-|TRBD2
TGTGCCAGCAGCCCCCTACCGGGGGGTACCTACAATGAGCAGTTCTTC
CASSPLPGGTYNEQFF
>TRBJ2-7|TRBV6-1|-|-
TGTGCCAGCAGTGAAGGAGGGAACCGATACGAGCAGTACTTC
CASSEGGNRYEQYF
>TRBJ2-1|TRBV4-2|-|-
TGTGCCAGCGGATCAACGGAGCGTTACAATGAGCAGTTCTTC
CASGSTERYNEQFF
>TRBJ2-3|TRBV10-3|once|-
TGTGCCATCGGTGAGGGGCTGGGAGCAGATACGCAGTATTTT
CAIGEGLGADTQYF
>TRBJ1-4|TRBV7-2|-|-
TGTGCCAGCAGCCCCCGTCGGGGAGATGAAAAACTGTTTTTT
CASSPRRGDEKLFF
>TRBJ2-5|TRBV5-1|-|TRBD2
TGCGCCAGCAGCTTGGGTAGCGGGAGAGGCGAGACCCAGTACTTC
CASSLGSGRGETQYF
>TRBJ1-5|TRBV27|-|-
TGTGCCAGCAGTTACCCGGGTCAGCCCCAGCATTTT
CASSYPGQPQHF
>TRBJ2-6|TRBV28|-|-
TGTGCCAGCAGCCCCCCTATATCTGGGGCCAACGTCCTGACTTTC
CASSPPISGANVLTF
>TRBJ1-3|TRBV30|-|-
TGTGCCTGGAGTGTTTCTTCCTCTGGAAACACCATATATTTT
CAWSVSSSGNTIYF
>TRBJ2-1|TRBV5-5|-|TRBD1
TGTGCCAGCAGCTTGAATCCCGGGACAGGGATCTGGAGTGAGCAGTTCTTC
CASSLNPGTGIWSEQFF
>TRBJ1-2|TRBV4-1|-|-
TGCGCCAGCAGCCAAGTAGCAGGGAATGGCTACACCTTC
CASSQVAGNGYTF
>TRBJ1-4|TRBV7-3|-|-
TGTGCCAGCAGCCCCAACGGAGGGGCTTTCGAAAAACTGTTTTTT
CASSPNGGAFEKLFF
>TRBJ2-1|TRBV4-1|-|-
TGCGCCAGCAGCCAAGGGCTAGCTGCCTATGAGCAGTTCTTC
CASSQGLAAYEQFF
>TRBJ2-1|TRBV6-5|-|-
TGTGCCAGCAGCCTCGGGACTCGAGGCAATGAGCAGTTCTTC
CASSLGTRGNEQFF